This passage covers 8 T cell receptor beta chains from one sample sequenced in a study of blood T cells in healthy people across ages. With a J-beta primer mix and a sample-barcoded 5' primer, a second PCR ran about 6 to 11 cycles. Each CDR3 protein is one row after TCRdb ran MiXCR on the 5' RACE reads. The sample lists 850,000 to 1,100,000 distinct CDR3 sequences; 35% to 40% were seen once. Source material: blood. These receptors originate from a young man in good health.

A few counts support this clonotype. The CDR3 DNA reads as TGTGCCAGCAGCCTCCGCCGGGACAGGGTGATTTATGGCTACACCTTC. Protein sequence: CASSLRRDRVIYGYTF. The chain recombines TRBV14 with TRBJ1-2; 9 positions match TRBD1. Germline V lookup: CDR1 SGHDN, CDR2 FVKESK. The CDR3 consists of 16 residues. V dropped 4 bases and J dropped 5; count of bases not matched to a gene: 11. The full variable domain, completed using reference TRBV14 and TRBJ1-2, is EAGVTQFPSHSVIEKGQTVTLRCDPISGHDNLYWYRRVMGKEIKFLLHFVKESKQDESGMPNNRFLAERTGGTYSTLKVQPAELEDSGVYFCASSLRRDRVIYGYTFGSGTRLTVV.

The chain has TRBV20-1 and TRBJ2-1; D is tentatively TRBD1 or TRBD2 (5 bases each). The CDR3 sequence is 14 residues long. V was trimmed by 6 bases and J by 0 bases, leaving 12 bases between them. Per germline, CDR1 DFQATT and CDR2 SNEGSKA (reference sequence). CDR3 coding DNA: TGCAGTGCACCGGGACGCAGCTCCTACAATGAGCAGTTCTTC. Encoded protein: CSAPGRSSYNEQFF.

V is TRBV4-2 and J is TRBJ1-5, with a possible D match to TRBD1 (5 bases). V was shortened by 0 bases and J by 1 base, with 7 bases between the two germline ends. Germline V lookup: CDR1 LGHNA, CDR2 YNFKEQ. The CDR3 is 15 residues long. CDR3 nucleotides: TGTGCCAGCAGCCAAGAATGGGGGAGCAATCAGCCCCAGCATTTT. Its protein is CASSQEWGSNQPQHF.

The CDR3 protein is CASSPSAGEPGNTIYF. For the CDR3, the DNA is TGCGCCAGCAGCCCCTCTGCGGGGGAACCTGGAAACACCATATATTTT. The rearrangement uses TRBV4-3 and TRBJ1-3; a possible D gene is TRBD1 (5 bases). Germline CDR1 and CDR2: LGHNA and YSLEER. The CDR3 spans 16 residues. The V and J ends lost 4 bases and 2 bases respectively, with 15 bases between them.

This clonotype was recorded at least ten times. V gene TRBV12-3 or TRBV12-4 combines with J gene TRBJ1-2; D may be TRBD1 (5 bases). This CDR3 has 13 amino acids. V was cut by 3 bases and J by 2 bases, with 7 bases left in between. The CDR3 nucleotides read TGTGCCAGCAGTTTCGGGGACAACTATGGCTACACCTTC. Its protein product is CASSFGDNYGYTF.

The chain has TRBV5-1 and TRBJ2-1, with a tentative D call TRBD2 (5 bases). Germline V gene lookup returns CDR1 SGHRS and CDR2 YFSETQ. The V gene lost 4 bases and the J gene lost 9 bases, with 11 bases spanning the gap. The CDR3 contains 12 residues. The chain's CDR3 is CASSTRGIEQFF. CDR3 coding DNA: TGCGCCAGCAGCACGAGAGGGATTGAGCAGTTCTTC.

The chain links TRBV9 to TRBJ1-2, with TRBD1 matching over 8 bases. Germline CDR1 reads SGDLS; CDR2 reads YYNGEE. The CDR3 loop spans 15 amino acids. Trimming cost V 0 bases and J 8 bases; bases outside gene matches: 9. The CDR3 protein is CASSVGTTGDVGYTF. In DNA form, the CDR3 reads TGTGCCAGCAGCGTAGGAACGACAGGGGATGTGGGCTACACCTTC.

This clonotype was detected only a few times. J is TRBJ1-1 and V is TRBV12-3 or TRBV12-4, with no clear D. V dropped 7 bases and J dropped 5 bases, with 11 bases sitting between them. The CDR3 runs to 12 residues. This chain's CDR3 is CASTLISTEAFF. For the CDR3, the DNA is TGTGCCAGCACCCTCATCAGTACTGAAGCTTTCTTT.